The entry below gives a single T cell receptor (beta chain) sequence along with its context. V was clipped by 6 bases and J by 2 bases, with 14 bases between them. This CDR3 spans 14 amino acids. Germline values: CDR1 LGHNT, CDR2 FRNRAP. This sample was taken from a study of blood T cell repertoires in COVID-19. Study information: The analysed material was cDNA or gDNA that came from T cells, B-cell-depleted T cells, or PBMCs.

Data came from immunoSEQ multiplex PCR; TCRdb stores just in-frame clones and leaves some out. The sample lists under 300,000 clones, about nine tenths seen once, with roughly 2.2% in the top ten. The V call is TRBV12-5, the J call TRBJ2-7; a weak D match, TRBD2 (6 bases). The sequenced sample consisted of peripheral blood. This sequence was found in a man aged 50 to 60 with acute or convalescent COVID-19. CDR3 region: CASGRAGGAYEQYF. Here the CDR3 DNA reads TGTGCTAGTGGCCGCGCCGGGGGAGCCTACGAGCAGTACTTC.